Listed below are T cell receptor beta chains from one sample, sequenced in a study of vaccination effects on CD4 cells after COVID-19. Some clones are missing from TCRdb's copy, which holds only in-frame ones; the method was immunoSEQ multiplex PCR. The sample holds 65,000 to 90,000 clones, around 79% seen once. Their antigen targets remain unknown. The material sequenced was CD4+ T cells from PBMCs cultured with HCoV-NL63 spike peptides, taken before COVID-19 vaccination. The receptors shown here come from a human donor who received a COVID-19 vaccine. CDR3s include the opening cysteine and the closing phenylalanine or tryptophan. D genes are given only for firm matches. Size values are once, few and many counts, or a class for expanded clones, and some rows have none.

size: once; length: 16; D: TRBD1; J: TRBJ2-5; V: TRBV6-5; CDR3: CASSYPRDGDSKTQYF; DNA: TGTGCCAGCAGTTACCCCCGAGATGGGGACAGCAAGACCCAGTACTTC
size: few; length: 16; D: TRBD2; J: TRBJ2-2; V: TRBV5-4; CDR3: CASSLGRGGLTGELFF; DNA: TGTGCCAGCAGCTTGGGGCGGGGGGGCCTGACCGGGGAGCTGTTTTTT
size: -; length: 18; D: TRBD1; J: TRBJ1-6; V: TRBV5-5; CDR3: CASSFGQGFMDYNSPLHF; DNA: TGTGCCAGCAGCTTCGGACAGGGGTTTATGGACTATAATTCACCCCTCCACTTT
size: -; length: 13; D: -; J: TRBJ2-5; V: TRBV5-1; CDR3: CASSLGLGETQYF; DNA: TGCGCCAGCAGCTTGGGGCTGGGGGAGACCCAGTACTTC
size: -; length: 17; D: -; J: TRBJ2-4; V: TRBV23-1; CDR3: CASSHWDPGRNKNIQYF; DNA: TGCGCCAGCAGTCACTGGGACCCTGGTCGGAACAAAAACATTCAGTACTTC
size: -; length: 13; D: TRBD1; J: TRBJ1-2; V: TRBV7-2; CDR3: CASSLDRGNGYTF; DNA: TGTGCCAGCAGCTTAGACAGGGGTAATGGCTACACCTTC
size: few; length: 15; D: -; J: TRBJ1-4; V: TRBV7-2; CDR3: CASSISHDWGEKLFF; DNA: TGTGCCAGCAGCATTAGCCACGACTGGGGTGAAAAACTGTTTTTT
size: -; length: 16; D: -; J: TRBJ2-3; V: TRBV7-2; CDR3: CASRASWAGPADTQYF; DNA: TGTGCCAGCAGGGCCTCATGGGCGGGGCCCGCCGATACGCAGTATTTT
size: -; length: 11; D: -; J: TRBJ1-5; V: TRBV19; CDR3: CASSPNQPQHF; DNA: TGTGCCAGTAGTCCCAATCAGCCCCAGCATTTT
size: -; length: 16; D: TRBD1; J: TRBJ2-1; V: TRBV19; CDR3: CATTDPFGQGRNEQFF; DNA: TGTGCCACCACCGACCCCTTTGGACAGGGGCGCAATGAGCAGTTCTTC
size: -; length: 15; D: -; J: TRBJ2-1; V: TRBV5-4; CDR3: CASSFSLDSYNEQFF; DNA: TGTGCCAGCAGCTTTAGCCTAGACTCCTACAATGAGCAGTTCTTC
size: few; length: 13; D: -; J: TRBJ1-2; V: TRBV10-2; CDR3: CASSESGWYGYTF; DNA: TGCGCCAGCAGTGAGTCGGGTTGGTATGGCTACACCTTC
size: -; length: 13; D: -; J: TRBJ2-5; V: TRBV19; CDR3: CASSMTVGETQYF; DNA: TGTGCCAGTAGTATGACAGTAGGAGAGACCCAGTACTTC
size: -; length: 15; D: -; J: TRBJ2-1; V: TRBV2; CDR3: CASSVRARSYNEQFF; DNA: TGTGCCAGCAGTGTAAGGGCGAGGTCCTACAATGAGCAGTTCTTC
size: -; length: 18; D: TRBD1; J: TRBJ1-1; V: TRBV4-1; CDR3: CASSQDLPGGAGGTEAFF; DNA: TGCGCCAGCAGCCAAGATCTTCCAGGGGGCGCAGGTGGGACTGAAGCTTTCTTT
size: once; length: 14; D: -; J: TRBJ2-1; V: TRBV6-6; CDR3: CASSYSGDRREQFF; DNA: TGTGCCAGCAGTTACTCCGGAGACCGCAGAGAGCAGTTCTTC
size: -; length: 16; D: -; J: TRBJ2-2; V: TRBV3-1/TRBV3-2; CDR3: CASSQAGTPNTGELFF; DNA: TGTGCCAGCAGCCAAGCCGGGACCCCGAACACCGGGGAGCTGTTTTTT
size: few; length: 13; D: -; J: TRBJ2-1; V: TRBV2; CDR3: CASSVFMNNEQFF; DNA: TGTGCCAGCAGTGTCTTTATGAACAATGAGCAGTTCTTC
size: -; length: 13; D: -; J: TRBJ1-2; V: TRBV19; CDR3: CASSISRMGGYTF; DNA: TGTGCCAGTAGTATCAGCAGGATGGGTGGCTACACCTTC
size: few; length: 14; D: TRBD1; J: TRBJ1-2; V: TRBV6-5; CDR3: CASRSTGALYGYTF; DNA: TGTGCCAGCAGATCGACAGGGGCGCTCTATGGCTACACCTTC